What follows are 20 T cell receptor beta chains derived from one specimen sequenced in a study of Tregs in tolerant kidney transplant recipients. Sequencing used immunoSEQ multiplex PCR; TCRdb keeps in-frame clones, though not all of them. This sample carries around 64,000 clones, 80% to 90% of them seen once, and the ten largest clones take 3.5% to 4%. The nonmyeloablative bone marrow transplants came from related graft donors, with transient mixed chimerism. The sample in question was CD4+ T cells from blood (PBMCs), obtained 6 months after the transplant. The receptors here all came from a human patient who received a combined kidney and bone marrow transplant. Some T cells may be transferred from the graft donor.

The chain employs TRBV7-2 and TRBJ1-2, with D unclear. Trimming shortened V by 4 bases and J by 4 bases, and 16 bases separated the two germline ends. CDR3 length equals 15 residues. Germline V gene sequence: CDR1 SGHTA, CDR2 FQGNSA. CDR3 protein: CASSSEVGRSYGYTF. For the CDR3, the DNA is TGTGCCAGCAGCTCAGAGGTGGGTAGGAGCTATGGCTACACCTTC.

The J gene is TRBJ2-7, the V gene TRBV4-2, with a tentative D call TRBD2 (5 bases). The CDR3 is 17 amino acids. Trimming left V 1 base short and J 1 base short, with 17 bases between. Per germline, CDR1 LGHNA and CDR2 YNFKEQ. DNA for the CDR3: TGTGCCAGCAGCCAAGCAACAAGGCTAAGGACTTCCTACGAGCAGTACTTC. Its protein product is CASSQATRLRTSYEQYF.

The count of this clone is one. The chain links TRBV4-3 to TRBJ2-6, with a tentative D call TRBD2 (5 bases). V lost 2 bases and J lost 1, with 9 bases in between. The V gene's germline CDR1 is LGHNA and CDR2 YSLEER. This CDR3 has 16 amino acids. Here the CDR3 DNA reads TGCGCCAGCAGCCAATCGAGCGGATCTGGGGCCAACGTCCTGACTTTC. Translation: CASSQSSGSGANVLTF.

The chain combines TRBV9 with TRBJ2-3; D is perhaps TRBD2 (6 bases). CDR1 is SGDLS and CDR2 is YYNGEE in the germline V gene. There are 15 residues in the CDR3. V was pared by 4 bases and J by 2 bases, with 14 bases between. In DNA, the CDR3 is TGTGCCAGCAGCCCCGGGGGACTGCCCACAGATACGCAGTATTTT. This translates into CASSPGGLPTDTQYF.

The CDR3 DNA reads TGTGCCAGCAGACCTTGGGGGGACGCGGCCGGCGAGCAGTACTTC. It yields the protein CASRPWGDAAGEQYF. This chain uses TRBV11-1 with TRBJ2-7, with D maybe TRBD2 (6 bases). Germline-derived CDR1 and CDR2 are SGHAT and FQDESV (reference sequence). This CDR3 contains 15 residues. The V and J ends lost 6 bases and 6 bases respectively, with 21 bases between them. Together with reference TRBV11-1 and TRBJ2-7, the CDR3 gives the full variable domain: EAEVAQSPRYKITEKSQAVAFWCDPISGHATLYWYRQILGQGPELLVQFQDESVVDDSQLPKDRFSAERLKGVDSTLKIQPAELGDSAMYLCASRPWGDAAGEQYFGPGTRLTVT.

The chain carries TRBV28 and TRBJ1-5; 7 nucleotides agree with TRBD1. J lost 2 bases, V lost 5 bases, and 6 bases had no gene match. The CDR3 is made up of 15 amino acids. In germline, CDR1 is MDHEN, CDR2 SYDVKM. The CDR3 region has the DNA TGTGCCAGCAGTGACCTCCAGGGGGGCAATCAGCCCCAGCATTTT. The encoded protein is CASSDLQGGNQPQHF.

In its sample, this clone was seen a few times. The rearrangement links TRBV7-8 to TRBJ2-4; D perhaps matches TRBD2 (5 bases). With 1 base removed from V and 8 bases from J, the gap between germline ends came to 15 bases. The CDR3 spans 15 residues. Germline V gene lookup returns CDR1 SGHVS and CDR2 FQNEAQ. The CDR3 coding sequence is TGTGCCAGCAGCTTAGGAGCGGCCTCCCAAGACATTCAGTACTTC. Translated: CASSLGAASQDIQYF.

This chain uses TRBV20-1 with TRBJ2-5; D is unresolved. With the DNA end fitting TRBJ2-7 better, the J assignment may be wrong. Germline-derived CDR1 and CDR2 are DFQATT and SNEGSKA (reference sequence). This CDR3 spans 9 amino acids. In nucleotides, the CDR3 is TGCAGTGCTATGTACGAGCAGTACTTC. Protein: CSAMYEQYF.

V is TRBV5-4 and J is TRBJ1-2, with TRBD1 identical over 10 bases. Trimming at V came to 3 bases and at J to 5 bases, leaving 10 bases not matched to a gene. Per the germline V gene, CDR1 is SGHNT and CDR2 is YYREEE (reference sequence). CDR3 size: 16 residues. The CDR3 loop is CASSSLPGTGVYGYTF. In nucleotides, the CDR3 is TGTGCCAGCAGCTCCCTACCCGGGACAGGGGTTTATGGCTACACCTTC.

The V call is TRBV5-8, the J call TRBJ2-3; 7 bases align to TRBD1. The CDR3 has 13 amino acids. The V segment lost 4 bases and the J segment 5 bases; nucleotides outside the gene matches: 4. The germline gives CDR1 SGHTS, CDR2 YDEGEE. In DNA, the CDR3 is TGTGCCAGCAGCCAGACAGGGTTAGATACGCAGTATTTT. This sequence encodes CASSQTGLDTQYF.

The chain couples TRBV18 to TRBJ2-5; 7 bases are shared with TRBD1. J gave up 5 bases and V 4 bases, and 7 bases lay outside the gene matches. The CDR3 is 14 residues long. Germline-derived CDR1 and CDR2 are KGHSH and LQKENI. The DNA for the CDR3 is TGTGCCAGCTCACAGGACAGGTCCGGTGAGACCCAGTACTTC. Translating gives CASSQDRSGETQYF.

The CDR3 DNA reads TGTGCCACCAGCGCCGGCAGGGTTTCTCTTTTAGCCACTGAAGCTTTCTTT. Translated, it gives CATSAGRVSLLATEAFF. The chain carries TRBV15 and TRBJ1-1; D may be TRBD1 (5 bases). Trimming pared 5 bases from V and 4 bases from J, leaving 23 bases between. CDR1 LNHNV and CDR2 YYDKDF come from the germline V gene (reference sequence). This CDR3 spans 17 amino acids.

The V and J genes are TRBV4-3 and TRBJ2-3; 8 positions agree with TRBD1. With V trimmed by 1 base and J by 6 bases, 12 bases remained unmatched. The CDR3 length is 17 residues. Germline CDR1 LGHNA, CDR2 YSLEER. The CDR3 is CASSQGRGQGALDTQYF. The CDR3 bases are TGCGCCAGCAGCCAAGGACGAGGACAGGGTGCTTTGGATACGCAGTATTTT.

The chain carries TRBV5-8 and TRBJ1-2; D may be TRBD1 (6 bases). The CDR3 extends over 14 amino acids. Between the trimmed V and J ends, which lost 2 bases and 6 bases, there was a span of 14 bases. Per the germline V gene, CDR1 is SGHTS and CDR2 is YDEGEE. DNA for the CDR3: TGTGCCAGCAGCTTAGGGACACAAAGGAATGGCTACACCTTC. Amino acid sequence: CASSLGTQRNGYTF.

This chain uses TRBV18 with TRBJ2-2, with unresolved D. Germline values: CDR1 KGHSH, CDR2 LQKENI. This CDR3 has 16 amino acids. The V end lost 2 bases, the J end lost 0 bases, and 10 bases lay between the germline ends. CDR3 amino acids: CASSPGQPANTGELFF. CDR3 DNA sequence: TGTGCCAGCTCACCAGGGCAGCCCGCGAACACCGGGGAGCTGTTTTTT.

The chain recombines TRBV10-2 with TRBJ1-6, with D tentatively TRBD1 (5 bases). The CDR3 is made up of 14 amino acids. The V gene's germline CDR1 is WSHSY and CDR2 SAAADI. V lost 5 bases, J lost 5 bases, and 10 bases lay in between. DNA for the CDR3: TGCGCCAGCAGTTCCCGGGGGGATAATTCACCCCTCCACTTT. Its translation: CASSSRGDNSPLHF.

The chain employs TRBV29-1 and TRBJ1-1, with 8 bases matching TRBD1. V lost 4 bases and J lost 10; bases outside the gene matches: 8. This CDR3 is built from 12 residues. Germline CDR1 and CDR2: SQVTM and ANQGSEA. CDR3 sequence reads: CSVVGLTGGAFF. The CDR3 coding sequence is TGCAGCGTTGTGGGGCTTACAGGGGGAGCTTTCTTT.

This sequence joins TRBV14 and TRBJ2-7; 8 nucleotides line up with TRBD2. The CDR3 sequence is 13 residues long. The ends lost 2 bases at V and 4 bases at J; junction bases unmatched: 1. From germline, CDR1 is SGHDN and CDR2 FVKESK. This CDR3 reads CASSQREGYEQYF. CDR3 DNA sequence: TGTGCCAGCAGCCAACGGGAGGGTTACGAGCAGTACTTC.

With regard to this clone: Distinct nucleotide sequences in the sample also encode this CDR3. This rearrangement joins TRBV7-3 to TRBJ1-6; weak D call: TRBD1 (5 bases). The V gene lost 5 bases and the J gene lost 8 bases, with 13 bases spanning the gap. The CDR3 loop spans 14 amino acids. Looked up from germline, CDR1 is SGHTA and CDR2 is FQGTGA. CDR3 residues: CASSTNGGDSPLHF. The CDR3, as DNA: TGTGCCAGCAGCACTAACGGAGGGGATTCACCCCTCCACTTT.

The chain has TRBV29-1 and TRBJ2-3, with TRBD2 matching over 8 bases. V was pared by 7 bases and J by 1 base, with 10 bases of the junction left unmatched. Germline CDR1 is SQVTM and CDR2 is ANQGSEA. The CDR3 loop spans 15 amino acids. CDR3 bases: TGCAGCGCTATCGGGGGGGCCCTGGGCACAGATACGCAGTATTTT. Encoded protein: CSAIGGALGTDTQYF.